This TCR beta chain was recorded in a study of control samples from healthy donors and cancer patients. This CDR3 region has 16 residues. The V and J ends lost 0 bases and 3 bases, in that order; junction bases with no gene match: 6. CDR1 is KGHSH and CDR2 is LQKENI in the germline V gene. Libraries were prepared by immunoSEQ multiplex PCR; TCRdb keeps only in-frame clonotypes and omits some of them. The table has some 130,000 clones, approximately 92% seen once. In this sample, this clone turned up once. Sequenced material: blood. The clonotype originates from a man between 18 and 29 years old in good health. This sequence joins TRBV18 and TRBJ2-3; 7 nucleotides match TRBD1. Here the CDR3 DNA reads TGTGCCAGCTCACCACCAACCGGGACAGAGACAGATACGCAGTATTTT. This sequence encodes CASSPPTGTETDTQYF. Full variable domain (remainder filled in from reference TRBV18 and TRBJ2-3): NAGVMQNPRHLVRRRGQEARLRCSPMKGHSHVYWYRQLPEEGLKFMVYLQKENIIDESGMPKERFSAEFPKEGPSILRIQQVVRGDSAAYFCASSPPTGTETDTQYFGPGTRLTVL.